These 15 T cell receptor beta chains came from one sample sequenced in a study of HIV-infected children after antiretroviral therapy interruption. Unique molecular identifiers were included in an RNA-based 3' RACE TCR library. In TCRdb, the 3' RACE reads were re-called with MiXCR into one record per CDR3 protein. Among some 90,000 distinct CDR3 sequences listed, about 6.9% were seen once. Treatment given: PENTA 11 planned treatment interruption arm or continuous ART arm. This specimen was CD45RA+ CD4+ T cells from PBMCs, pooled from several time points, taken from a donor given antiretroviral therapy, either interrupted or continuous. Subset in this sample: naive CD4+ CD45RA+ CD45RO- T cells. The receptor set was obtained from a pool of human donors with HIV.

This clonotype showed up many times. The chain is built from TRBV20-1 and TRBJ2-3; 9 bases line up with TRBD2. CDR3 length equals 14 residues. Germline V gene sequence: CDR1 DFQATT, CDR2 SNEGSKA (reference sequence). With V trimmed by 6 bases and J by 6 bases, 10 bases remained unmatched. The CDR3 region is CSAPLAGGRDTQYF. In nucleotides, the CDR3 is TGCAGTGCCCCTTTGGCGGGGGGGCGGGATACGCAGTATTTT.

This clonotype was observed at least ten times. The chain links TRBV5-1 to TRBJ2-7; D is tentatively TRBD1 or TRBD2 (6 bases each). The CDR3 contains 14 residues. CDR1 and CDR2 from the germline V gene are SGHRS and YFSETQ. The V end lost 4 bases, the J end lost 2 bases, and 13 bases lay between the germline ends. Written as DNA, the CDR3 is TGCGCCAGCAGCGGAGGGGACACAGCCTACGAGCAGTACTTC. Its translation: CASSGGDTAYEQYF.

This clonotype was seen repeatedly, ten times or more. V and J are TRBV27 and TRBJ1-2; no firm D call. Looked up from germline, CDR1 is MNHEY and CDR2 is SMNVEV (reference sequence). The CDR3 is 14 amino acids. V lost 5 bases and J lost 5, with 15 bases in between. CDR3 residues: CASSPDRSVYGYTF. The DNA for the CDR3 is TGTGCCAGCAGTCCCGACCGAAGTGTTTATGGCTACACCTTC.

This clonotype has at least ten counts. V and J are TRBV9 and TRBJ2-1, with 11 bases aligning to TRBD2. CDR3 length: 18 residues. V trimming: 3 bases; J trimming: 2 bases; junction bases outside the gene matches: 10. Germline lookup yields CDR1 SGDLS and CDR2 YYNGEE. The DNA of the CDR3 is TGTGCCAGCAGCGCGGATAGCGGGGGGGCCCTTACCTACAATGAGCAGTTCTTC. As protein: CASSADSGGALTYNEQFF.

There are a few counts of this clonotype. V gene TRBV6-6 combines with J gene TRBJ2-2; unclear D gene. The CDR3 is 13 residues long. Looked up from germline, CDR1 is MNHNY and CDR2 is SVGAGI (reference sequence). Deletions cut 7 bases from V and 2 bases from J, with 8 bases between. The CDR3 loop reads CASTSLNTGELFF. The CDR3 coding sequence is TGTGCCAGCACCTCTTTAAACACCGGGGAGCTGTTTTTT.

This clonotype has a count of ten or more. This sequence joins TRBV18 and TRBJ2-5; no clear D. Germline CDR1 is KGHSH and CDR2 is LQKENI. This CDR3 is 14 amino acids long. Trimming removed 0 bases from V and 1 base from J, with 6 bases in between. As DNA, the CDR3 is TGTGCCAGCTCACCACCGTACGGCCAAGAGACCCAGTACTTC. It translates to CASSPPYGQETQYF.

This clonotype was found many times. V and J are TRBV3-1 and TRBJ2-7; D gene ambiguous. The CDR3 is 12 amino acids. V shed 1 base and J shed 5 bases, with 6 bases lying between them. Germline-derived CDR1 and CDR2 are LGHDT and YNNKEL (reference sequence). The CDR3 DNA follows: TGTGCCAGCAGCCAAGCAGAGAACGAGCAGTACTTC. It codes for CASSQAENEQYF.

This clonotype was picked up a small number of times. This chain connects TRBV9 to TRBJ2-3; TRBD2 is a possible D gene (5 bases). The germline V gene has CDR1 SGDLS and CDR2 YYNGEE. The germline V and J ends were trimmed by 0 bases and 1 base, with 21 bases remaining between them. This CDR3 is 19 amino acids long. CDR3 in amino acids: CASSVEPGSVILGTDTQYF. The CDR3 region has the DNA TGTGCCAGCAGCGTAGAGCCGGGGTCGGTGATTTTGGGCACAGATACGCAGTATTTT. Combining the CDR3 with reference TRBV9 and TRBJ2-3 gives the whole variable domain DSGVTQTPKHLITATGQRVTLRCSPRSGDLSVYWYQQSLDQGLQFLIQYYNGEERAKGNILERFSAQQFPDLHSELNLSSLELGDSALYFCASSVEPGSVILGTDTQYFGPGTRLTVL.

The sample holds many counts of this clonotype. The chain has TRBV18 and TRBJ1-1, with a tentative D call TRBD1 (6 bases). Germline V gene data show CDR1 as KGHSH and CDR2 as LQKENI. This CDR3 has 15 residues. V was cut by 2 bases and J by 6 bases, with 16 bases left in between. The CDR3 region has the DNA TGTGCCAGCTCACCAGGATCCGGGGGCAGGTCTGAAGCTTTCTTT. Its translation is CASSPGSGGRSEAFF.

This clonotype has a count of ten or more. The J gene is TRBJ2-7, the V gene TRBV5-1, with no clear D. There are 13 residues in the CDR3. The germline V gene has CDR1 SGHRS and CDR2 YFSETQ. The V end lost 3 bases, the J end lost 1 base, and 8 bases lay between the germline ends. The CDR3 sequence: CASSYWQSYEQYF. The CDR3, as DNA: TGCGCCAGCAGCTACTGGCAGTCCTACGAGCAGTACTTC. The variable domain in full, with the rest retrieved from reference TRBV5-1 and TRBJ2-7, is KAGVTQTPRYLIKTRGQQVTLSCSPISGHRSVSWYQQTPGQGLQFLFEYFSETQRNKGNFPGRFSGRQFSNSRSEMNVSTLELGDSALYLCASSYWQSYEQYFGPGTRLTVT.

This clonotype was seen repeatedly, ten times or more. This chain uses TRBV24-1 with TRBJ2-1, with TRBD2 identical over 7 bases. Per germline, CDR1 KGHDR and CDR2 SFDVKD. V trimming: 4 bases; J trimming: 8 bases; junction bases outside the gene matches: 7. The CDR3 has 14 amino acids. The CDR3 DNA reads as TGTGCCACCAGTGAGACCGGGACTAAGCATGAGCAGTTCTTC. Protein product: CATSETGTKHEQFF.

V and J are TRBV12-3 or TRBV12-4 and TRBJ2-7; D is possibly TRBD1 (6 bases). The CDR3 is made up of 15 amino acids. V lost 6 bases and J lost 3, with 18 bases in between. CDR3 DNA: TGTGCCAGCAGCGATGGGACATACCTCATCTACGAGCAGTACTTC. Protein sequence: CASSDGTYLIYEQYF.

This clonotype was counted many times. The chain combines TRBV12-3 or TRBV12-4 with TRBJ1-6, with 11 bases lining up with TRBD1. J gave up 6 bases and V 5 bases, and 9 bases lay outside the gene matches. The CDR3 runs 17 residues. The CDR3 DNA is TGTGCCAGCAGTGATCGGACAGGGGGCTTTGGTAATTCACCCCTCCACTTT. It specifies CASSDRTGGFGNSPLHF.

This clonotype was recorded many times. The chain employs TRBV5-1 and TRBJ1-1; D not resolved. Germline V CDR1 and CDR2: SGHRS, YFSETQ. The CDR3 length is 15 residues. Trimming stripped 0 bases from V and 5 bases from J, with 14 bases between. The CDR3 nucleotides read TGCGCCAGCAGCTTGGCAGTTTCCGGGAATACTGAAGCTTTCTTT. Translated: CASSLAVSGNTEAFF.

This clonotype was counted at least ten times. The V gene is TRBV30, the J gene TRBJ2-1; 10 bases are a match to TRBD1. Germline V gene data show CDR1 as GTSNPN and CDR2 as SVGIG (reference sequence). Trimming removed 6 bases from V and 6 bases from J; junction bases left unmatched: 8. The CDR3 length is 14 residues. The CDR3 coding sequence is TGTGCCTGCCTAGACAGGGGGCATGGCAATGAGCAGTTCTTC. Translating it yields CACLDRGHGNEQFF.